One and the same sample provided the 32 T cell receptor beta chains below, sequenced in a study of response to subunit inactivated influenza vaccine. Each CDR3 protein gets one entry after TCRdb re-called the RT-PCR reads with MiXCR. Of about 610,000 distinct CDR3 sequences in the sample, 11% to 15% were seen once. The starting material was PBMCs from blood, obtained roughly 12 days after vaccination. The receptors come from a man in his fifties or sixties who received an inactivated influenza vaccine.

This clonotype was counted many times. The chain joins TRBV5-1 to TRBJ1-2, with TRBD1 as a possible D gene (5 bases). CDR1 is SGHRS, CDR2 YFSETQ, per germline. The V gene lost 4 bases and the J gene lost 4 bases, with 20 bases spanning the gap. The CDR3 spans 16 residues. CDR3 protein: CASSPETEGRVYGYTF. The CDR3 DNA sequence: TGCGCCAGCAGCCCCGAGACTGAGGGGCGGGTCTATGGCTACACCTTC. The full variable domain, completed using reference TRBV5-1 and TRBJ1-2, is KAGVTQTPRYLIKTRGQQVTLSCSPISGHRSVSWYQQTPGQGLQFLFEYFSETQRNKGNFPGRFSGRQFSNSRSEMNVSTLELGDSALYLCASSPETEGRVYGYTFGSGTRLTVV.

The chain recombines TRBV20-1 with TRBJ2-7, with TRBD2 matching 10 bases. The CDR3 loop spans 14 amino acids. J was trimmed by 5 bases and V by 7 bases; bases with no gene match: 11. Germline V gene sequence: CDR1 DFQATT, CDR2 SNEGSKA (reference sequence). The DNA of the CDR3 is TGCAGTGTTTTTAGCGGGAGGTTCGGGAACGAGCAGTACTTC. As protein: CSVFSGRFGNEQYF.

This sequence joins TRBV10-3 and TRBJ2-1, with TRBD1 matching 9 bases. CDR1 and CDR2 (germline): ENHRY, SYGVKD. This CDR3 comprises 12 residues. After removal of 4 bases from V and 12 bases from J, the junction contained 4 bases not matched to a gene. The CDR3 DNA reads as TGTGCCATCAGTGGCGACAGGGGGTGGCAGTTCTTC. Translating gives CAISGDRGWQFF.

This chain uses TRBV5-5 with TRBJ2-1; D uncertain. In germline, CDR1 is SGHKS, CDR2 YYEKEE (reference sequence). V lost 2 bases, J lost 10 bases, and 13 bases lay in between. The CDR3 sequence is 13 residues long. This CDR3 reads CASSLVGSWEQFF. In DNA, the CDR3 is TGTGCCAGCAGCTTAGTAGGTTCGTGGGAGCAGTTCTTC.

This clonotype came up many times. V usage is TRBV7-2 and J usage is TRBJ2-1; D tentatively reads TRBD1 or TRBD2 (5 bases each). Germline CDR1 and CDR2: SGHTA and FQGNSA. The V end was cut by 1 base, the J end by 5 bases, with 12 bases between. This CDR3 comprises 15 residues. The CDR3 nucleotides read TGTGCCAGCAGCTTAGGATTCGGGGCCCACAATGAGCAGTTCTTC. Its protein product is CASSLGFGAHNEQFF.

CDR3 amino acids: CASSVGGVRGLSGELFF. CDR3 DNA: TGTGCCAGCAGCGTGGGAGGGGTCAGGGGATTATCCGGGGAGCTGTTTTTT. The chain joins TRBV9 to TRBJ2-2; D is perhaps TRBD2 (7 bases). The V gene lost 2 bases and the J gene lost 6 bases, with 20 bases spanning the gap. The CDR3 runs 17 residues. Germline V gene data show CDR1 as SGDLS and CDR2 as YYNGEE.

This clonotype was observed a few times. The CDR3 region is CASSAIRWGQGPYGYTF. The DNA of the CDR3 is TGTGCCAGCAGCGCCATAAGATGGGGACAGGGACCCTATGGCTACACCTTC. This chain uses TRBV7-8 with TRBJ1-2; 9 nucleotides line up with TRBD1. The germline V gene encodes CDR1 SGHVS and CDR2 FQNEAQ. The CDR3 is 17 residues long. After removal of 5 bases from V and 4 bases from J, the junction contained 14 bases not matched to a gene.

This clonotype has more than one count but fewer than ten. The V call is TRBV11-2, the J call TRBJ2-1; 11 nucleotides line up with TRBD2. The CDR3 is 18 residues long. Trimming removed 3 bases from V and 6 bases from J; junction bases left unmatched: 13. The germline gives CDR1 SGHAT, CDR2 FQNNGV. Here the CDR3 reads CASSLVLAGDVFLNEQFF. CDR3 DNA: TGTGCCAGCAGCTTGGTACTAGCGGGAGACGTTTTCCTCAATGAGCAGTTCTTC.

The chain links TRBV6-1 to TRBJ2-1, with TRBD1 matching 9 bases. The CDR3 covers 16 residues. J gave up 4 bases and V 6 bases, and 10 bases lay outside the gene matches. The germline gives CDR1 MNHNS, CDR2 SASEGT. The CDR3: CASRPTAGTGYNEQFF. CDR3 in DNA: TGTGCCAGCAGACCTACCGCCGGGACAGGGTACAATGAGCAGTTCTTC.

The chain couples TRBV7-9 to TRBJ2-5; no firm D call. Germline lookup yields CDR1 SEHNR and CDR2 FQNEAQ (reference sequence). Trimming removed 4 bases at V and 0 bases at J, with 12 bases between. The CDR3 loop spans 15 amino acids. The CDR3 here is CASSSQLVYQETQYF. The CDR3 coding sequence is TGTGCCAGCAGCTCACAGTTAGTGTACCAAGAGACCCAGTACTTC.

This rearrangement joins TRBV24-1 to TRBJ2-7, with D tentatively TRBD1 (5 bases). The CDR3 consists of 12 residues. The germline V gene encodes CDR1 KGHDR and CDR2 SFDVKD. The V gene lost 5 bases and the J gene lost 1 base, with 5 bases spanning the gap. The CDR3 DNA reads TGTGCCACCAGTGGACAGTCCTACGAGCAGTACTTC. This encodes CATSGQSYEQYF.

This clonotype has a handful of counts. The CDR3, as DNA: TGTGCCAGCAGTTCCTATTCGGGAAGCAATCAGCCCCAGCATTTT. The encoded protein is CASSSYSGSNQPQHF. The gene calls are TRBV6-2 or TRBV6-3 and TRBJ1-5, with unresolved D. V lost 4 bases to trimming and J lost 1 base, with 11 bases between them. Per the germline V gene, CDR1 is MNHEY and CDR2 is SVGEGT. This CDR3 contains 15 residues.

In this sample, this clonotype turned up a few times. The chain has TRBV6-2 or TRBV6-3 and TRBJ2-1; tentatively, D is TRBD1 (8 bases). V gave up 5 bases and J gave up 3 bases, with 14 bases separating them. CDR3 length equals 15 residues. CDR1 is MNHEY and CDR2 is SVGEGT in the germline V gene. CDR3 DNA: TGTGCCAGCAGTCCCACAGGGGGGGGCTACAATGAGCAGTTCTTC. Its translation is CASSPTGGGYNEQFF.

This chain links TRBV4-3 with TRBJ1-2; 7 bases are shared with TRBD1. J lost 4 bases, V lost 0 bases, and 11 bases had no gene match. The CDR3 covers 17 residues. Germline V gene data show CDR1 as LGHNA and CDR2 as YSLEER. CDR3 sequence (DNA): TGCGCCAGCAGCCAAGAGGCGGCAGGGGGGTTTAGCTATGGCTACACCTTC. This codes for CASSQEAAGGFSYGYTF.

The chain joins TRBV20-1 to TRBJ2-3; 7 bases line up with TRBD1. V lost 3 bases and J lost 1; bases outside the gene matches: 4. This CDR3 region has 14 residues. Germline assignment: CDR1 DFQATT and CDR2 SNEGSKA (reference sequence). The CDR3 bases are TGCAGTGCTAGCGGGGACAGTCGCACAGATACGCAGTATTTT. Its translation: CSASGDSRTDTQYF.

This CDR3 reads CAISGEEGRNTQETQYF. DNA of the CDR3: TGTGCCATCAGTGGCGAGGAGGGAAGAAACACCCAAGAGACCCAGTACTTC. This rearrangement joins TRBV10-3 to TRBJ2-5; maybe TRBD2 (6 bases). This CDR3 is 17 amino acids long. From germline, CDR1 is ENHRY and CDR2 SYGVKD. V lost 4 bases and J lost 1, with 19 bases in between.

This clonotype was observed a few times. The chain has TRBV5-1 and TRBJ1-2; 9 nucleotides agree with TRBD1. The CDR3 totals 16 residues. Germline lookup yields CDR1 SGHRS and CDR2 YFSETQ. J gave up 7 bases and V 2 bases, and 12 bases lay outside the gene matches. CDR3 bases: TGCGCCAGCAGCTTAATACCCCGACAGGGGGACTCTGGCTACACCTTC. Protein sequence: CASSLIPRQGDSGYTF.

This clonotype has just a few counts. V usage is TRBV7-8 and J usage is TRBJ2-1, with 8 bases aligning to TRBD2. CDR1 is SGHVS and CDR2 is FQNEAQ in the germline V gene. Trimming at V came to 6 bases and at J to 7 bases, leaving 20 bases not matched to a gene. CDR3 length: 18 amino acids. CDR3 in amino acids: CASRTKGGGQKIGNEQFF. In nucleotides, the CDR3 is TGTGCCAGCAGGACGAAGGGCGGGGGGCAAAAAATTGGTAATGAGCAGTTCTTC.

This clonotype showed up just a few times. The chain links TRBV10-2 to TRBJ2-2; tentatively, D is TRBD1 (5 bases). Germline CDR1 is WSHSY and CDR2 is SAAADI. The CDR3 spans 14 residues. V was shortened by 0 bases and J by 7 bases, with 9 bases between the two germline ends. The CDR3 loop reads CASSESRGSGELFF. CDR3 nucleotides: TGCGCCAGCAGTGAGTCAAGGGGTAGCGGGGAGCTGTTTTTT.

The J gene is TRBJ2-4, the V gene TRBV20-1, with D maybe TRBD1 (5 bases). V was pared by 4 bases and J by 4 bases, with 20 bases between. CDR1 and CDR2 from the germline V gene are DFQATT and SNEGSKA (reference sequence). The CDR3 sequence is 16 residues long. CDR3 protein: CSATSLRSQGKNIQYF. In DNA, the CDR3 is TGCAGTGCTACAAGTTTAAGGAGTCAGGGAAAAAACATTCAGTACTTC.

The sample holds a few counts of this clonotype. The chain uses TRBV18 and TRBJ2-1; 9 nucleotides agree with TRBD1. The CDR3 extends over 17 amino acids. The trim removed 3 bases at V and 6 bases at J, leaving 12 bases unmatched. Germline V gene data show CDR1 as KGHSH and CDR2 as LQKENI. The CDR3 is CASSPSLPGQGPNEQFF. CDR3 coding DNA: TGTGCCAGCTCACCCTCCCTACCGGGACAGGGCCCCAATGAGCAGTTCTTC. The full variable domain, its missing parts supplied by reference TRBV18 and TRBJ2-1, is NAGVMQNPRHLVRRRGQEARLRCSPMKGHSHVYWYRQLPEEGLKFMVYLQKENIIDESGMPKERFSAEFPKEGPSILRIQQVVRGDSAAYFCASSPSLPGQGPNEQFFGPGTRLTVL.

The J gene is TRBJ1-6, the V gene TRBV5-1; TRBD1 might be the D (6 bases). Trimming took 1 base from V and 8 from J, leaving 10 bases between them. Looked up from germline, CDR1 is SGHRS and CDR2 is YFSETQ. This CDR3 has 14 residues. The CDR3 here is CASSLSDSYSPLHF. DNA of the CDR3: TGCGCCAGCAGCTTGTCGGACAGCTATTCACCCCTCCACTTT.

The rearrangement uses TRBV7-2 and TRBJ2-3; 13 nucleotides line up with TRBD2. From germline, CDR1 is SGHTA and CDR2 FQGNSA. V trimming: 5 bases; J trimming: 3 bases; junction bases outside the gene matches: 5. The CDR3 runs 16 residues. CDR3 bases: TGTGCCAGCAGCATCACTAGCGGGGGGGGGACAGATACGCAGTATTTT. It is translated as CASSITSGGGTDTQYF.

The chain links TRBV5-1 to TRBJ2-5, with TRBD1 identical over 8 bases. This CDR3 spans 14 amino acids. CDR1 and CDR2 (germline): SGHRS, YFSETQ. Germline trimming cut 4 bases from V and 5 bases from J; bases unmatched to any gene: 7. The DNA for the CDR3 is TGCGCCAGCAGCCCGACAGGGGATAGGGAGACCCAGTACTTC. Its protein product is CASSPTGDRETQYF.

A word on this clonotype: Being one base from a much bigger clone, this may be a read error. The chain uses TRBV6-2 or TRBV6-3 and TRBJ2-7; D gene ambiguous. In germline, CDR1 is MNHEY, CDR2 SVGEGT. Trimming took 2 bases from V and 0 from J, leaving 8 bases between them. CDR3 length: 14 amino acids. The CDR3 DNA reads TGTGCCAGCAGTTACGTGGTTTCCTCCTACGAGCAGTACTTC. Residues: CASSYVVSSYEQYF.

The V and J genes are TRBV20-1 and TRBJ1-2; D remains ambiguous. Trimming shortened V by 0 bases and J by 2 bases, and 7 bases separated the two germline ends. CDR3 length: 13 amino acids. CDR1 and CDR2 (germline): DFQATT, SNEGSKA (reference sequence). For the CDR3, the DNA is TGCAGTGCTAGAGATCTCAGAAACTATGGCTACACCTTC. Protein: CSARDLRNYGYTF.

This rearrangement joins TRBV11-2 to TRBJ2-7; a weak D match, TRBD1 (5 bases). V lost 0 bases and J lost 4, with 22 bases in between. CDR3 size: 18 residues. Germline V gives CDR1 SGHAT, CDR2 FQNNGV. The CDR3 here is CASSLEVPLYRGQYEQYF. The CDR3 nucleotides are TGTGCCAGCAGCTTAGAAGTTCCGCTTTATAGGGGCCAATACGAGCAGTACTTC. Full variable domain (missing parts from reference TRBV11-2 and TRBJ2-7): EAGVAQSPRYKIIEKRQSVAFWCNPISGHATLYWYQQILGQGPKLLIQFQNNGVVDDSQLPKDRFSAERLKGVDSTLKIQPAKLEDSAVYLCASSLEVPLYRGQYEQYFGPGTRLTVT.

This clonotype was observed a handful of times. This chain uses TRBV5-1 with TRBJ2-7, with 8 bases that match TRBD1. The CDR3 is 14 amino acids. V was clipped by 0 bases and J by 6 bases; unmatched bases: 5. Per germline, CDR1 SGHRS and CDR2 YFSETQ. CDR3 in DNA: TGCGCCAGCAGCTTGGGTCAGGGGGCCTCCGAGCAGTACTTC. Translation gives CASSLGQGASEQYF.

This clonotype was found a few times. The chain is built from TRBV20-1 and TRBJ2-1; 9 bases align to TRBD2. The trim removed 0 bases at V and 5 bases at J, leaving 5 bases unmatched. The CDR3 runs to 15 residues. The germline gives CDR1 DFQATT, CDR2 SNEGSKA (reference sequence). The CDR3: CSARDLAGLDNEQFF. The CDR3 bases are TGCAGTGCTAGAGATCTAGCGGGACTTGACAATGAGCAGTTCTTC.

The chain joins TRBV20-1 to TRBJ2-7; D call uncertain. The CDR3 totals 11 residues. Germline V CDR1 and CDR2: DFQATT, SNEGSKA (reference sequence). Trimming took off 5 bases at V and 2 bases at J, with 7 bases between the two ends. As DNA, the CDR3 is TGCAGTGCTCCCGACGCCTACGAGCAGTACTTC. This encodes CSAPDAYEQYF.

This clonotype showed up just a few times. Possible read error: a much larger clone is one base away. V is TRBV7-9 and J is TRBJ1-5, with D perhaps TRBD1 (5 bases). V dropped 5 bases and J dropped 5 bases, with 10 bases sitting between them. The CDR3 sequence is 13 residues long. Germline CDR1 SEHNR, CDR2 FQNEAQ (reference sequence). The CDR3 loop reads CASSRDRYQPQHF. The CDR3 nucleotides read TGTGCCAGCAGCAGAGACAGATATCAGCCCCAGCATTTT.

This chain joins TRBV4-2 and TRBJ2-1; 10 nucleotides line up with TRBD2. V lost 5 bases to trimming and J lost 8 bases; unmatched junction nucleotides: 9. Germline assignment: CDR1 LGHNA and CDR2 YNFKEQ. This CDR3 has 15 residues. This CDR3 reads CASSLRGLAQDEQFF. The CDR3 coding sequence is TGTGCCAGCAGCTTAAGGGGACTAGCGCAAGATGAGCAGTTCTTC.